This TCR beta chain was sequenced for a study of blood T cell repertoires in COVID-19. This clone was recorded only once. The repertoire was sequenced with immunoSEQ multiplex PCR; TCRdb's copy has only in-frame clones and lacks some. The sample lists 61,000 or so clones; approximately 79% were seen once. This CDR3 is built from 12 residues. CDR1 is KGHDR and CDR2 is SFDVKD in the germline V gene. V was shortened by 12 bases and J by 6 bases, with 14 bases between the two germline ends. Material for sequencing was peripheral blood. The gene calls are TRBV24-1 and TRBJ1-5; D remains ambiguous. The TCR originated in an older woman with acute or convalescent COVID-19. In nucleotides, the CDR3 is TGTGCCTCCGTCGGTCACGCTCAGCCCCAGCATTTT. Protein product: CASVGHAQPQHF.